This is a list of T cell receptor beta chains from one sample in a study of cytomegalovirus exposure and HLA in healthy donors. Sequencing used immunoSEQ multiplex PCR; TCRdb keeps in-frame clones, though not all of them. Counted here are some 120,000 clones, about 74% occurring once; the ten biggest clones make up around 5%. The sample consisted of PBMCs. These receptors were collected from a man aged 25-45 years in good health and CMV-seropositive. CDR3s include the opening cysteine and the closing phenylalanine or tryptophan. Fields, in order: CDR3 length, J gene, clone size, D gene, V gene, CDR3 DNA, CDR3 protein. The D gene is left open where the match is weak. Where a row states a size, it is once, few, many or the class of an expanded clone; other rows omit it.

len: 13
j_gene: TRBJ1-1
abundance: once
d_gene: -
v_gene: TRBV11-2
CDR3nt: TGTGCCAGCTCCCTAGGGGTAGGCACTGAAGCTTTCTTT
CDR3aa: CASSLGVGTEAFF

len: 15
j_gene: TRBJ2-1
abundance: few
d_gene: TRBD1
v_gene: TRBV19
CDR3nt: TGTGCCAGTATTCCCCGGGCAGGGGGCCTGGGTGAGCAGTTCTTC
CDR3aa: CASIPRAGGLGEQFF

len: 15
j_gene: TRBJ1-3
abundance: -
d_gene: -
v_gene: TRBV4-1
CDR3nt: TGCGCCAGCAGCTCGGGCGGGGGGAGCGGAAACACCATATATTTT
CDR3aa: CASSSGGGSGNTIYF

len: 15
j_gene: TRBJ2-1
abundance: -
d_gene: TRBD2
v_gene: TRBV5-1
CDR3nt: TGCGCCAGCAGCCGGACTAGCGGGGAGTACAATGAGCAGTTCTTC
CDR3aa: CASSRTSGEYNEQFF

len: 14
j_gene: TRBJ2-3
abundance: -
d_gene: -
v_gene: TRBV7-2
CDR3nt: TGTGCCAGCAGCTTCAATACAGGCCCAGATACGCAGTATTTT
CDR3aa: CASSFNTGPDTQYF

len: 14
j_gene: TRBJ2-3
abundance: -
d_gene: TRBD2
v_gene: TRBV6-6
CDR3nt: TGTGCCAGCGATACGAGCGGGGGGACTGATACGCAGTATTTT
CDR3aa: CASDTSGGTDTQYF

len: 14
j_gene: TRBJ1-2
abundance: -
d_gene: -
v_gene: TRBV30
CDR3nt: TGTGCCTGGACCTCGGCTTTCGGGGCGGGAGGCTACACCTTC
CDR3aa: CAWTSAFGAGGYTF

len: 15
j_gene: TRBJ2-3
abundance: once
d_gene: TRBD1
v_gene: TRBV7-7
CDR3nt: TGTGCCAGCAGCCCAAGACAGGGAGGCACAGATACGCAGTATTTT
CDR3aa: CASSPRQGGTDTQYF

len: 15
j_gene: TRBJ1-6
abundance: once
d_gene: -
v_gene: TRBV7-2
CDR3nt: TGTGCCAGCGGCTTAAGAAGGGAGGTAAATTCACCCCTCCACTTT
CDR3aa: CASGLRREVNSPLHF

len: 15
j_gene: TRBJ1-5
abundance: once
d_gene: TRBD1
v_gene: TRBV28
CDR3nt: TGTGCCAGCAGCCCCGGGACAGGGGGCAGTCAGCCCCAGCATTTT
CDR3aa: CASSPGTGGSQPQHF